These 2 T cell receptor beta chains originate from one sample sequenced in a study of blood T cell repertoires in COVID-19. The method was immunoSEQ multiplex PCR; TCRdb's version includes in-frame clones alone and lacks a portion of them. This table has 260,000 or so clones, roughly 86% appearing once. Material for sequencing was PBMCs or T cells enriched from blood (not recorded which). The receptors originated from a woman aged 25 to 39 with acute COVID-19.

The genes are TRBV6-6 and TRBJ2-5; 7 bases line up with TRBD2. There are 14 residues in the CDR3. After removal of 7 bases from V and 2 bases from J, the junction contained 7 bases not matched to a gene. Germline-derived CDR1 and CDR2 are MNHNY and SVGAGI (reference sequence). CDR3 DNA: TGTGCCAGCACTCGCGATAGCGGGCAAGAGACCCAGTACTTC. Its translation: CASTRDSGQETQYF.

In DNA form, the CDR3 reads TGCGCCAGCAGCCAAGATCCGATGGGACAGGGGTTAACCGGGGAGCTGTTTTTT. This encodes CASSQDPMGQGLTGELFF. V is TRBV4-3 and J is TRBJ2-2; TRBD1 agrees at 10 bases. CDR1 is LGHNA, CDR2 YSLEER, per germline. The V and J ends lost 0 bases and 5 bases, in that order; junction bases with no gene match: 9. The CDR3 totals 18 residues.